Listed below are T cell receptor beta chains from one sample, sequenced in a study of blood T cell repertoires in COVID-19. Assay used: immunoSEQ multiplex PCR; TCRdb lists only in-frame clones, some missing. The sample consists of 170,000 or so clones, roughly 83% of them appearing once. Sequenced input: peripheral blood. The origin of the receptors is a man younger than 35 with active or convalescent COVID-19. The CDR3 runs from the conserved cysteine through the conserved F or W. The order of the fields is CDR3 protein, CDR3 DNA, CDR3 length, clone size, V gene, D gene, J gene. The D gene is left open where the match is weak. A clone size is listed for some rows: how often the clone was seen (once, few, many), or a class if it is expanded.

CDR3aa: CASGPGLAGAPYNEQFF; CDR3nt: TGTGCTAGTGGTCCCGGACTAGCGGGGGCTCCCTACAATGAGCAGTTCTTC; len: 17; abundance: .; v_gene: TRBV12-5; d_gene: TRBD2; j_gene: TRBJ2-1
CDR3aa: CSVERDRNYGYTF; CDR3nt: TGCAGCGTTGAACGGGACAGAAACTATGGCTACACCTTC; len: 13; abundance: .; v_gene: TRBV29-1; d_gene: TRBD1; j_gene: TRBJ1-2
CDR3aa: CASSPRTGGPYEQYF; CDR3nt: TGTGCCAGCAGCCCCCGGACAGGGGGCCCCTACGAGCAGTACTTC; len: 15; abundance: few; v_gene: TRBV11-2; d_gene: TRBD1; j_gene: TRBJ2-7
CDR3aa: CASSLVGEGTYEQYF; CDR3nt: TGTGCCAGCAGCTTAGTAGGGGAAGGGACCTACGAGCAGTACTTC; len: 15; abundance: .; v_gene: TRBV7-2; d_gene: .; j_gene: TRBJ2-7
CDR3aa: CASSLYRGDGEKLFF; CDR3nt: TGCGCCAGCAGCTTATACAGGGGCGATGGTGAAAAACTGTTTTTT; len: 15; abundance: .; v_gene: TRBV5-1; d_gene: TRBD1; j_gene: TRBJ1-4
CDR3aa: CASSPTTSGSLYEQYF; CDR3nt: TGTGCCAGCAGCCCGACCACTAGCGGGAGCCTCTACGAGCAGTACTTC; len: 16; abundance: .; v_gene: TRBV7-3; d_gene: TRBD2; j_gene: TRBJ2-7
CDR3aa: CASSSVGGGLDTQYF; CDR3nt: TGCGCCAGCAGTTCGGTGGGCGGGGGCTTAGATACGCAGTATTTT; len: 15; abundance: .; v_gene: TRBV5-1; d_gene: .; j_gene: TRBJ2-3
CDR3aa: CASSSPPGQINTGELFF; CDR3nt: TGTGCCAGCAGCTCCCCGCCGGGACAGATTAACACCGGGGAGCTGTTTTTT; len: 17; abundance: .; v_gene: TRBV11-2; d_gene: TRBD1; j_gene: TRBJ2-2
CDR3aa: CASSIWANQETQYF; CDR3nt: TGTGCCAGTAGTATATGGGCAAACCAAGAGACCCAGTACTTC; len: 14; abundance: once; v_gene: TRBV19; d_gene: .; j_gene: TRBJ2-5
CDR3aa: CASSQDRGQSNEKLFF; CDR3nt: TGTGCCAGCAGCCAAGACCGCGGACAGAGTAATGAAAAACTGTTTTTT; len: 16; abundance: .; v_gene: TRBV3-1/TRBV3-2; d_gene: .; j_gene: TRBJ1-4
CDR3aa: CASSLPREANYGYTF; CDR3nt: TGTGCCAGCAGCTTGCCCAGGGAAGCTAACTATGGCTACACCTTC; len: 15; abundance: few; v_gene: TRBV5-6; d_gene: .; j_gene: TRBJ1-2
CDR3aa: CASSQLQGYDQPQHF; CDR3nt: TGTGCCAGCAGCCAACTGCAGGGTTACGATCAGCCCCAGCATTTT; len: 15; abundance: .; v_gene: TRBV3-1/TRBV3-2; d_gene: .; j_gene: TRBJ1-5
CDR3aa: CASSYSRVTGTLEAFF; CDR3nt: TGTGCCAGCAGTTACTCAAGAGTGACAGGGACTTTAGAAGCTTTCTTT; len: 16; abundance: .; v_gene: TRBV6-5; d_gene: TRBD1; j_gene: TRBJ1-1
CDR3aa: CASSLTLAGGLRGETQYF; CDR3nt: TGTGCCAGCAGCTTGACACTAGCGGGGGGGCTGAGGGGAGAGACCCAGTACTTC; len: 18; abundance: .; v_gene: TRBV5-6; d_gene: TRBD2; j_gene: TRBJ2-5
CDR3aa: CASSQDGKAGGPRWETQYF; CDR3nt: TGCGCCAGCAGCCAAGATGGAAAGGCGGGAGGTCCGAGGTGGGAGACCCAGTACTTC; len: 19; abundance: .; v_gene: TRBV4-1; d_gene: TRBD2; j_gene: TRBJ2-5
CDR3aa: CASSLSDRFFSGNTIYF; CDR3nt: TGTGCCAGCAGCCTTTCCGACAGGTTTTTCTCTGGAAACACCATATATTTT; len: 17; abundance: once; v_gene: TRBV3-1/TRBV3-2; d_gene: .; j_gene: TRBJ1-3
CDR3aa: CAWSFDRRQYF; CDR3nt: TGTGCCTGGAGTTTTGACAGGCGGCAGTACTTC; len: 11; abundance: .; v_gene: TRBV30; d_gene: .; j_gene: TRBJ2-7
CDR3aa: CAISEGQASYEQYF; CDR3nt: TGTGCCATCAGTGAGGGACAGGCTTCCTACGAGCAGTACTTC; len: 14; abundance: few; v_gene: TRBV10-3; d_gene: TRBD1; j_gene: TRBJ2-7
CDR3aa: CASSLAPRGVSGNTIYF; CDR3nt: TGCGCCAGCAGTTTGGCCCCTCGGGGGGTCTCTGGAAACACCATATATTTT; len: 17; abundance: few; v_gene: TRBV5-1; d_gene: .; j_gene: TRBJ1-3
CDR3aa: CASSKASGGGEQFF; CDR3nt: TGTGCCAGTAGTAAGGCTAGCGGGGGGGGTGAGCAGTTCTTC; len: 14; abundance: many; v_gene: TRBV19; d_gene: TRBD2; j_gene: TRBJ2-1
CDR3aa: CASSPDRNQPQHF; CDR3nt: TGTGCCAGCAGCCCAGACAGAAATCAGCCCCAGCATTTT; len: 13; abundance: .; v_gene: TRBV7-2; d_gene: .; j_gene: TRBJ1-5
CDR3aa: CSVAGTGTYEQYF; CDR3nt: TGCAGCGTTGCAGGGACAGGTACCTACGAGCAGTACTTC; len: 13; abundance: .; v_gene: TRBV29-1; d_gene: TRBD1; j_gene: TRBJ2-7
CDR3aa: CASSYSGSREGAFF; CDR3nt: TGTGCCAGCAGTTACTCGGGCAGCCGTGAGGGAGCTTTCTTT; len: 14; abundance: .; v_gene: TRBV6-5; d_gene: .; j_gene: TRBJ1-1
CDR3aa: CASSYGGGGTEAFF; CDR3nt: TGTGCCAGCAGTTACGGGGGAGGGGGCACTGAAGCTTTCTTT; len: 14; abundance: once; v_gene: TRBV6-2/TRBV6-3; d_gene: .; j_gene: TRBJ1-1
CDR3aa: CASSQVGTTNTQYF; CDR3nt: TGTGCCAGCAGCCAAGTAGGAACTACCAATACGCAGTATTTT; len: 14; abundance: .; v_gene: TRBV4-2; d_gene: .; j_gene: TRBJ2-3
CDR3aa: CAWSVGGGSQPQHF; CDR3nt: TGTGCCTGGAGTGTAGGCGGGGGGAGCCAGCCCCAGCATTTT; len: 14; abundance: .; v_gene: TRBV30; d_gene: .; j_gene: TRBJ1-5
CDR3aa: CASSLGLAGPSYNEQFF; CDR3nt: TGCGCCAGCAGCTTGGGACTAGCGGGACCTTCATACAATGAGCAGTTCTTC; len: 17; abundance: .; v_gene: TRBV5-1; d_gene: TRBD2; j_gene: TRBJ2-1
CDR3aa: CASSPGTGGQPQHF; CDR3nt: TGTGCCAGCAGCCCCGGGACAGGGGGTCAGCCCCAGCATTTT; len: 14; abundance: .; v_gene: TRBV6-4; d_gene: TRBD1; j_gene: TRBJ1-5
CDR3aa: CASSRGLAGEQFF; CDR3nt: TGTGCCAGCAGCAGGGGACTAGCGGGTGAGCAGTTCTTC; len: 13; abundance: .; v_gene: TRBV11-3; d_gene: TRBD2; j_gene: TRBJ2-1
CDR3aa: CASSLRTLNTEAFF; CDR3nt: TGCGCCAGCAGCCTAAGGACACTAAACACTGAAGCTTTCTTT; len: 14; abundance: .; v_gene: TRBV5-1; d_gene: .; j_gene: TRBJ1-1
CDR3aa: CASRPRDRGNEAFF; CDR3nt: TGTGCCAGCAGGCCCCGGGACAGGGGGAATGAAGCTTTCTTT; len: 14; abundance: .; v_gene: TRBV27; d_gene: TRBD1; j_gene: TRBJ1-1
CDR3aa: CASSESLRDTEAFF; CDR3nt: TGCGCCAGCAGTGAGAGTCTGAGGGACACTGAAGCTTTCTTT; len: 14; abundance: .; v_gene: TRBV10-1; d_gene: .; j_gene: TRBJ1-1
CDR3aa: CASSIHGLAGAGEQFF; CDR3nt: TGTGCCAGTAGTATACATGGACTAGCGGGAGCGGGTGAGCAGTTCTTC; len: 16; abundance: .; v_gene: TRBV19; d_gene: TRBD2; j_gene: TRBJ2-1
CDR3aa: CASSEMGGTYEQYF; CDR3nt: TGTGCCAGCAGCGAGATGGGAGGGACCTACGAGCAGTACTTC; len: 14; abundance: .; v_gene: TRBV2; d_gene: TRBD2; j_gene: TRBJ2-7
CDR3aa: CASSPMGGAGNEQFF; CDR3nt: TGTGCCAGCAGCCCGATGGGGGGGGCCGGCAATGAGCAGTTCTTC; len: 15; abundance: once; v_gene: TRBV6-4; d_gene: .; j_gene: TRBJ2-1
CDR3aa: CASSLALAGGRDEQYF; CDR3nt: TGCGCCAGCAGCTTGGCTCTAGCGGGGGGCCGAGACGAGCAGTACTTC; len: 16; abundance: .; v_gene: TRBV5-1; d_gene: TRBD2; j_gene: TRBJ2-7
CDR3aa: CSVRDAKLFF; CDR3nt: TGCAGCGTGCGGGACGCAAAACTGTTTTTT; len: 10; abundance: few; v_gene: TRBV29-1; d_gene: .; j_gene: TRBJ1-4
CDR3aa: CASSYSYRGVQDGYTF; CDR3nt: TGTGCCAGCAGTTACTCGTACAGGGGAGTTCAGGATGGCTACACCTTC; len: 16; abundance: .; v_gene: TRBV6-5; d_gene: TRBD1; j_gene: TRBJ1-2
CDR3aa: CAIKGSGREEVGELFF; CDR3nt: TGTGCCATCAAAGGCTCTGGGCGGGAGGAGGTCGGGGAGCTGTTTTTT; len: 16; abundance: .; v_gene: TRBV10-3; d_gene: TRBD2; j_gene: TRBJ2-2
CDR3aa: CASRDRGVENGYTF; CDR3nt: TGTGCCAGCAGAGACAGGGGAGTTGAAAATGGCTACACCTTC; len: 14; abundance: .; v_gene: TRBV3-1/TRBV3-2; d_gene: TRBD1; j_gene: TRBJ1-2
CDR3aa: CSVGDTPETQYF; CDR3nt: TGCAGCGTTGGGGACACGCCGGAGACCCAGTACTTC; len: 12; abundance: .; v_gene: TRBV29-1; d_gene: .; j_gene: TRBJ2-5
CDR3aa: CAWSGDSWTGELFF; CDR3nt: TGTGCCTGGAGTGGGGACAGCTGGACCGGGGAGCTGTTTTTT; len: 14; abundance: .; v_gene: TRBV30; d_gene: TRBD1; j_gene: TRBJ2-2
CDR3aa: CASSRDYTDTQYF; CDR3nt: TGTGCCAGCAGCCGGGACTACACAGATACGCAGTATTTT; len: 13; abundance: .; v_gene: TRBV6-2/TRBV6-3; d_gene: TRBD2; j_gene: TRBJ2-3
CDR3aa: CASSVETGGNEQYF; CDR3nt: TGTGCCAGCAGCGTAGAAACAGGGGGCAACGAGCAGTACTTC; len: 14; abundance: few; v_gene: TRBV9; d_gene: TRBD1; j_gene: TRBJ2-7
CDR3aa: CSHTTTGETQYF; CDR3nt: TGCAGCCATACAACCACCGGGGAGACCCAGTACTTC; len: 12; abundance: .; v_gene: TRBV29-1; d_gene: .; j_gene: TRBJ2-5
CDR3aa: CATASRNQETQYF; CDR3nt: TGTGCCACCGCTAGCAGGAACCAAGAGACCCAGTACTTC; len: 13; abundance: .; v_gene: TRBV10-3; d_gene: .; j_gene: TRBJ2-5
CDR3aa: CASSHPKVRGERETQYF; CDR3nt: TGTGCCAGCAGCCACCCCAAGGTGCGGGGGGAGAGAGAGACCCAGTACTTC; len: 17; abundance: .; v_gene: TRBV7-6; d_gene: TRBD2; j_gene: TRBJ2-5
CDR3aa: CASSLQRGLSYEQYF; CDR3nt: TGTGCCAGCAGTCTACAGCGGGGCCTCTCCTACGAGCAGTACTTC; len: 15; abundance: once; v_gene: TRBV28; d_gene: TRBD2; j_gene: TRBJ2-7
CDR3aa: CASSDGQDSGNTIYF; CDR3nt: TGTGCCAGCAGTGACGGACAAGACTCTGGAAACACCATATATTTT; len: 15; abundance: once; v_gene: TRBV6-1; d_gene: .; j_gene: TRBJ1-3
CDR3aa: CASSQEGQGQETQYF; CDR3nt: TGCGCCAGCAGCCAAGAGGGGCAGGGCCAAGAGACCCAGTACTTC; len: 15; abundance: .; v_gene: TRBV4-1; d_gene: .; j_gene: TRBJ2-5
CDR3aa: CASSQDAGYEQYF; CDR3nt: TGTGCCAGCAGCCAAGACGCGGGGTACGAGCAGTACTTC; len: 13; abundance: .; v_gene: TRBV4-2; d_gene: .; j_gene: TRBJ2-7
CDR3aa: CASSLAGSSYNEQFF; CDR3nt: TGTGCCAGCAGCTTAGCGGGGAGCTCCTACAATGAGCAGTTCTTC; len: 15; abundance: .; v_gene: TRBV14; d_gene: TRBD2; j_gene: TRBJ2-1
CDR3aa: CATSRDRWRGSFETQYF; CDR3nt: TGTGCCACCAGCAGAGATCGGTGGCGGGGGTCCTTTGAGACCCAGTACTTC; len: 17; abundance: .; v_gene: TRBV15; d_gene: TRBD2; j_gene: TRBJ2-5
CDR3aa: CASSFRPSSYNEQFF; CDR3nt: TGTGCCAGCAGCTTCCGGCCTAGCTCCTACAATGAGCAGTTCTTC; len: 15; abundance: few; v_gene: TRBV11-2; d_gene: .; j_gene: TRBJ2-1
CDR3aa: CASSQDRDISYEQYF; CDR3nt: TGCGCCAGCAGCCAGGACCGGGACATATCCTACGAGCAGTACTTC; len: 15; abundance: .; v_gene: TRBV4-1; d_gene: .; j_gene: TRBJ2-7
CDR3aa: CASRLLAHETDTQYF; CDR3nt: TGTGCCAGTCGACTATTGGCTCATGAGACAGATACGCAGTATTTT; len: 15; abundance: .; v_gene: TRBV19; d_gene: .; j_gene: TRBJ2-3
CDR3aa: CASSLDGTGAFNQPQHF; CDR3nt: TGTGCCAGCAGCTTAGATGGGACAGGGGCGTTCAATCAGCCCCAGCATTTT; len: 17; abundance: .; v_gene: TRBV11-2; d_gene: TRBD1; j_gene: TRBJ1-5
CDR3aa: CASSLGKNTEAFF; CDR3nt: TGTGCCAGCAGCTTAGGTAAAAACACTGAAGCTTTCTTT; len: 13; abundance: .; v_gene: TRBV11-3; d_gene: .; j_gene: TRBJ1-1
CDR3aa: CASSPQQGLSETQYF; CDR3nt: TGTGCCAGCAGTCCTCAACAGGGGTTGTCGGAGACCCAGTACTTC; len: 15; abundance: .; v_gene: TRBV28; d_gene: TRBD1; j_gene: TRBJ2-5
CDR3aa: CASRATGGRSYGYTF; CDR3nt: TGTGCCAGCAGAGCCACAGGGGGCAGAAGCTATGGCTACACCTTC; len: 15; abundance: few; v_gene: TRBV6-5; d_gene: TRBD1; j_gene: TRBJ1-2